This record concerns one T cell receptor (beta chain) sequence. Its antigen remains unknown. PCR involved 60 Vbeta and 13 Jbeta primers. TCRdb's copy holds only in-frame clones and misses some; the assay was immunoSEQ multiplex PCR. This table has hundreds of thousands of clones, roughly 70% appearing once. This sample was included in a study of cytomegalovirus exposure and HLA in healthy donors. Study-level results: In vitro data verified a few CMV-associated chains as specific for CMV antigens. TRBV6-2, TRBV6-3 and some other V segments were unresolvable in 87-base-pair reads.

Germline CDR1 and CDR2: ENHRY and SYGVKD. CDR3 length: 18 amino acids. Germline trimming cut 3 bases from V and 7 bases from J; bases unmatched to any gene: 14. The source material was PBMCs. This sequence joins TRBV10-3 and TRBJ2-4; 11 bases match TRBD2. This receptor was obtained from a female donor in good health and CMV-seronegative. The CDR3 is CAISDGRGPSGRTNIQYF. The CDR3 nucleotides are TGTGCCATCAGTGACGGGAGGGGACCTAGCGGGAGGACTAACATTCAGTACTTC.